This is a list of T cell receptor beta chains from one sample in a study. TCRdb re-called the reads through MiXCR, storing one row per CDR3 protein. Of about 4,500 distinct CDR3 sequences in the sample, roughly 8.3% are singletons; the top ten hold about 9%. What was sequenced was CD4+ T cells from synovial fluid. All receptors derive from a human donor with rheumatoid arthritis. Each CDR3 is given with its conserved first and last residue. A D gene is named only where the DNA matches it firmly. Where a row states a size, it is once, few, many or the class of an expanded clone; other rows omit it.

D,J,V,size,CDR3,DNA
.,TRBJ1-3,TRBV5-1,few,CASSLGGGNTIYF,TGCGCCAGCAGCTTGGGAGGTGGAAACACCATATATTTT
.,TRBJ2-1,TRBV30,few,CAWSLGSGDEQFF,TGTGCCTGGAGTTTGGGTAGCGGTGATGAGCAGTTCTTC
TRBD1,TRBJ1-6,TRBV3-1,many,CASRGGTGPSPLHF,TGTGCCAGCAGGGGGGGGACAGGTCCTTCACCCCTCCACTTT
.,TRBJ1-2,TRBV3-1,medium-sized,CASSQRLGYGYTF,TGTGCCAGCAGCCAAAGGCTCGGGTATGGCTACACCTTC
.,TRBJ2-3,TRBV9,many,CASSVVSLSTDTQYF,TGTGCCAGCAGCGTAGTAAGTCTTAGCACAGATACGCAGTATTTT
TRBD2,TRBJ2-1,TRBV11-2,medium-sized,CASSPGRTSGSDEQFF,TGTGCCAGCAGCCCGGGACGGACTAGCGGGAGCGATGAGCAGTTCTTC
TRBD1,TRBJ1-3,TRBV6-6,medium-sized,CASSYSTGGNTIYF,TGTGCCAGCAGTTACTCGACAGGGGGAAACACCATATATTTT
TRBD1,TRBJ1-2,TRBV10-2,few,CASSVTGDGYTF,TGCGCCAGCAGTGTAACAGGGGATGGCTACACCTTC
.,TRBJ2-7,TRBV20-1,many,CSALRDISTYEQYF,TGCAGTGCTTTACGGGACATCTCTACCTACGAGCAGTACTTC
TRBD1,TRBJ2-7,TRBV28,many,CASRQGGSSEQYF,TGTGCCAGCCGACAGGGTGGGAGCAGCGAGCAGTACTTC
.,TRBJ2-5,TRBV28,.,CASSFAAGLQETQYF,TGTGCCAGCAGTTTTGCAGCAGGTCTCCAAGAGACCCAGTACTTC
.,TRBJ2-1,TRBV18,many,CASSPNDRIIYNEQFF,TGTGCCAGCTCACCAAATGACAGGATAATCTACAATGAGCAGTTCTTC
.,TRBJ1-1,TRBV6-5,medium-sized,CASRRGFDTEAFF,TGTGCCAGCAGGCGGGGTTTCGACACTGAAGCTTTCTTT
TRBD1,TRBJ2-7,TRBV5-1,once,CASSSSGTVYEQYF,TGCGCCAGCAGCTCCTCCGGGACAGTTTACGAGCAGTACTTC